The clone carrying this T cell receptor beta chain was seen just once. Germline CDR1 is SEHNR and CDR2 is FQNEAQ (reference sequence). Trimming shortened V by 2 bases and J by 3 bases, and 7 bases separated the two germline ends. CDR3 length equals 13 residues. This record belongs to a study of control samples from healthy donors and cancer patients. This table comes from immunoSEQ multiplex PCR, and its TCRdb copy is limited to in-frame clones, with some not included. This repertoire shows over 200,000 clones, over 70% found once; its top ten account for 10% to 15%. The rearrangement uses TRBV7-9 and TRBJ1-2; tentative D call: TRBD1 (5 bases). The clonotype originates from a woman aged 55-70 years with lung cancer. Sequenced sample: PBMCs. CDR3 in amino acids: CASSLMGDYGYTF. The CDR3 DNA sequence: TGTGCCAGCAGCTTAATGGGGGACTATGGCTACACCTTC.